This entry features one T cell receptor beta chain sequence. This entry is derived from a study of shared clonotypes between healthy human individuals. Using immunoSEQ multiplex PCR, the repertoire was profiled, and TCRdb retains in-frame clones only, with some absent. Of 2 million to 3 million clones in the sample, more than 90% are singletons; the top ten hold around 0.15%. From germline, CDR1 is SGHRS and CDR2 YFSETQ. This CDR3 contains 13 residues. V trimming: 4 bases; J trimming: 6 bases; junction bases outside the gene matches: 4. The receptor comes from a man younger than 35 in good health. The sequencing input was naive CD4+ T cells sorted from blood. Subset reported: CD45RA+ positively selected. The V call is TRBV5-1, the J call TRBJ2-4; 7 bases fit TRBD1. The CDR3 bases are TGCGCCAGCAGCCGGGACAGCATAAACATTCAGTACTTC. It codes for CASSRDSINIQYF.